The 14 T cell receptor beta chains below all came from one sample that was sequenced in a study of blood T cell repertoires in COVID-19. The table came from immunoSEQ multiplex PCR; TCRdb's copy has only in-frame clones and leaves some out. The profile shows 130,000 to 150,000 clones, 80% of them singletons. The sequencing sample was made of peripheral blood. The receptors shown here come from a woman between 50 and 59 years old with acute or convalescent COVID-19.

The gene calls are TRBV2 and TRBJ1-1, with D perhaps TRBD1 (6 bases). The germline CDR1 and CDR2 sequences are SNHLY and FYNNEI. Trimming removed 7 bases at V and 1 base at J, with 19 bases between. The CDR3 is 16 residues long. The CDR3 region is CASIVEGGTQNTEAFF. CDR3 nucleotide sequence: TGTGCCAGCATCGTTGAGGGGGGGACACAGAACACTGAAGCTTTCTTT.

The rearrangement uses TRBV19 and TRBJ1-1; D possibly corresponds to TRBD1 (5 bases). The CDR3 spans 13 residues. Germline lookup yields CDR1 LNHDA and CDR2 SQIVND (reference sequence). Deletions cut 3 bases from V and 3 bases from J, with 8 bases between. In nucleotides, the CDR3 is TGTGCCAGTAGTATTGGGGGGTACACTGAAGCTTTCTTT. It is translated as CASSIGGYTEAFF.

The V call is TRBV9, the J call TRBJ2-1; 8 bases match TRBD2. CDR3 length equals 15 residues. Trimming at V came to 0 bases and at J to 6 bases, leaving 5 bases not matched to a gene. The germline gives CDR1 SGDLS, CDR2 YYNGEE. Here the CDR3 reads CASSVAGTSINEQFF. DNA for the CDR3: TGTGCCAGCAGCGTAGCAGGGACTAGTATCAATGAGCAGTTCTTC.

This chain connects TRBV20-1 to TRBJ1-4, with D unclear. Germline V gives CDR1 DFQATT, CDR2 SNEGSKA (reference sequence). The germline V and J ends were trimmed by 6 bases and 6 bases, with 11 bases remaining between them. This CDR3 spans 12 amino acids. CDR3 in amino acids: CSASSLDEKLFF. Here the CDR3 DNA reads TGCAGTGCAAGTTCACTCGATGAAAAACTGTTTTTT.

The rearrangement links TRBV24-1 to TRBJ1-2, with unresolved D. V lost 1 base to trimming and J lost 4 bases, with 6 bases between them. The germline gives CDR1 KGHDR, CDR2 SFDVKD. This CDR3 region has 13 residues. The CDR3 DNA follows: TGTGCCACCAGTGATTTTTCATTCTATGGCTACACCTTC. It translates to CATSDFSFYGYTF.

V is TRBV19 and J is TRBJ2-5; 14 nucleotides line up with TRBD2. The CDR3 length is 16 residues. V dropped 4 bases and J dropped 3; count of bases not matched to a gene: 4. Looked up from germline, CDR1 is LNHDA and CDR2 is SQIVND (reference sequence). CDR3 in amino acids: CASSRTSGGPEETQYF. CDR3 DNA sequence: TGTGCCAGTAGTAGGACTAGCGGGGGGCCCGAAGAGACCCAGTACTTC.

The chain carries TRBV9 and TRBJ1-2, with a weak D call TRBD1 (5 bases). The V end lost 7 bases, the J end lost 3 bases, and 7 bases lay between the germline ends. The CDR3 is 11 residues long. Germline values: CDR1 SGDLS, CDR2 YYNGEE. CDR3 amino acids: CASGGDYGYTF. CDR3 coding DNA: TGTGCCAGCGGGGGGGACTATGGCTACACCTTC.

This clone occurred a few times. The chain is built from TRBV9 and TRBJ2-1; TRBD2 is a possible D gene (5 bases). V was trimmed by 0 bases and J by 9 bases, leaving 10 bases between them. The CDR3 spans 13 residues. CDR1 is SGDLS and CDR2 is YYNGEE in the germline V gene. DNA for the CDR3: TGTGCCAGCAGCGTAGACGACGGAGGTGAGCAGTTCTTC. Its translation is CASSVDDGGEQFF.

The chain has TRBV19 and TRBJ2-7; maybe TRBD2 (6 bases). Trimming pared 5 bases from V and 5 bases from J, leaving 13 bases between. The CDR3 has 13 residues. The V gene's germline CDR1 is LNHDA and CDR2 SQIVND (reference sequence). CDR3 loop: CASSPDPGDEQYF. The CDR3, as DNA: TGTGCCAGTAGTCCCGATCCGGGGGACGAGCAGTACTTC.

Written as DNA, the CDR3 is TGTGCCTGGAGCCCGGGGTCTGGCCCCCTGGGCGGCACTGAAGCTTTCTTT. It specifies CAWSPGSGPLGGTEAFF. The chain has TRBV30 and TRBJ1-1, with no clear D. Germline CDR1 GTSNPN, CDR2 SVGIG (reference sequence). The length of the CDR3 is 17 residues. Trimming left V 3 bases short and J 4 bases short, with 24 bases between.

About this clone: At one end, the junction sequence differs from germline, possibly due to a read error. The chain carries TRBV19 and TRBJ2-1; D not certain. Germline V gene data show CDR1 as LNHDA and CDR2 as SQIVND (reference sequence). The CDR3 is 15 amino acids. CDR3 sequence: CASSVDRTVYNEQFF. The CDR3 region has the DNA TGTGCCAGTAGTGTAGACCGAACAGTATACAATGAGCAGTTCTTC.

V gene TRBV7-3 combines with J gene TRBJ2-1; D call uncertain. CDR3 length equals 13 residues. The ends were cut back, 2 bases at V and 5 bases at J, with 7 bases in the middle. Germline V lookup: CDR1 SGHTA, CDR2 FQGTGA. The CDR3 spells CASSLGANNEQFF. CDR3 DNA: TGTGCCAGCAGCTTAGGAGCGAACAATGAGCAGTTCTTC.

CDR3 DNA sequence: TGCAGCGTACGGACAGACGAGAACACCGGGGAGCTGTTTTTT. It translates to CSVRTDENTGELFF. The genes are TRBV29-1 and TRBJ2-2; weak D call: TRBD1 (6 bases). This CDR3 is 14 amino acids long. Per the germline V gene, CDR1 is SQVTM and CDR2 is ANQGSEA. Deletions cut 6 bases from V and 1 base from J, with 12 bases between.

This clone was observed a handful of times. The chain carries TRBV7-3 and TRBJ2-1, with TRBD1 matching over 7 bases. The CDR3 is made up of 13 amino acids. Germline-derived CDR1 and CDR2 are SGHTA and FQGTGA. V shed 3 bases and J 7 bases; nucleotides not matched to a gene: 3. CDR3 region: CASSLTGLNEQFF. CDR3 nucleotide sequence: TGTGCCAGCAGCTTGACAGGGTTGAATGAGCAGTTCTTC.